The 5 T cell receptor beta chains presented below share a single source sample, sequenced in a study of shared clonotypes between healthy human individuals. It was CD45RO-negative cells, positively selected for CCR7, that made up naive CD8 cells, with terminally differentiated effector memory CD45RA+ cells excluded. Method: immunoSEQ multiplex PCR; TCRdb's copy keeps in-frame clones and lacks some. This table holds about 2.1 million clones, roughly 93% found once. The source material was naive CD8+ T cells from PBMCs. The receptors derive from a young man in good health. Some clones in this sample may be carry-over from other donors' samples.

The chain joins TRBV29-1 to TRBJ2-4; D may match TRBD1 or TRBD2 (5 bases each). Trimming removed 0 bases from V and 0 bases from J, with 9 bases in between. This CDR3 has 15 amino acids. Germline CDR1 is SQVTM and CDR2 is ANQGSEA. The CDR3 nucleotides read TGCAGCGTTGAAGAGGGGGTACTAGCCAAAAACATTCAGTACTTC. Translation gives CSVEEGVLAKNIQYF.

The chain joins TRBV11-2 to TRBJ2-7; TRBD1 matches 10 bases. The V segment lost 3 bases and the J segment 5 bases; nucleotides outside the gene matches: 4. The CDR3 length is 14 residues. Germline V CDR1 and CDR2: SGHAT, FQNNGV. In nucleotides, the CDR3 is TGTGCCAGCAGCTTGGGGGACAGGGGCCACGAGCAGTACTTC. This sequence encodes CASSLGDRGHEQYF.

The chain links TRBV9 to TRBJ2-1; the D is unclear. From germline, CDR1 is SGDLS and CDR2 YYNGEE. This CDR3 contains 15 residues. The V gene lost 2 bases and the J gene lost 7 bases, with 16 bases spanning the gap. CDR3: CASSVVGWVGNEQFF. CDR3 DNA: TGTGCCAGCAGCGTTGTGGGGTGGGTCGGGAATGAGCAGTTCTTC.

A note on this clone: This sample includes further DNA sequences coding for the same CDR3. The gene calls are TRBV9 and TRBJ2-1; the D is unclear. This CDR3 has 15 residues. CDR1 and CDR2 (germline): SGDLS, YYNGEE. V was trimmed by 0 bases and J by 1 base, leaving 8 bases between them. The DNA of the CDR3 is TGTGCCAGCAGCGTAGGGGTAGGATCCTACAATGAGCAGTTCTTC. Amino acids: CASSVGVGSYNEQFF.

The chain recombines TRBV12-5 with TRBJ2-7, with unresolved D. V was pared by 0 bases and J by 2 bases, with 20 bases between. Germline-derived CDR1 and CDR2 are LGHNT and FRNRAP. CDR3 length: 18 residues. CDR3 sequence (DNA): TGTGCTAGTGGTTTGGTATTGGGGTTGGGTGACTTTACCTACGAGCAGTACTTC. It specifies CASGLVLGLGDFTYEQYF. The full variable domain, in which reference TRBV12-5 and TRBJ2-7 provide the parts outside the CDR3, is DARVTQTPRHKVTEMGQEVTMRCQPILGHNTVFWYRQTMMQGLELLAYFRNRAPLDDSGMPKDRFSAEMPDATLATLKIQPSEPRDSAVYFCASGLVLGLGDFTYEQYFGPGTRLTVT.